The next 25 T cell receptor beta chains were all read from a single sample in a study of blood T cell repertoires in COVID-19. The method was immunoSEQ multiplex PCR; TCRdb's version includes in-frame clones alone and lacks a portion of them. The sample carries some 62,000 clones, more than 60% recorded once. Sequenced sample: peripheral blood. The source of these receptors is a woman of 80 years or more with active or convalescent COVID-19.

V and J are TRBV5-1 and TRBJ1-5; TRBD1 might be the D (6 bases). The CDR3 contains 15 residues. Trimming removed 5 bases from V and 3 bases from J, with 15 bases in between. CDR1 and CDR2 from the germline V gene are SGHRS and YFSETQ. The CDR3 region is CASRTSWGHNQPQHF. CDR3 DNA sequence: TGCGCCAGCAGGACCAGCTGGGGGCACAATCAGCCCCAGCATTTT.

This chain links TRBV5-1 with TRBJ2-1; possible D gene TRBD2, 5 bases. Germline loops: CDR1 SGHRS, CDR2 YFSETQ. CDR3 size: 14 residues. V was shortened by 0 bases and J by 8 bases, with 12 bases between the two germline ends. The CDR3 bases are TGCGCCAGCAGCTTGGCCTTAGCGAGCGATGAGCAGTTCTTC. It translates to CASSLALASDEQFF.

The CDR3: CASSLLTGTTALSEQFF. The CDR3, as DNA: TGTGCCAGCAGCCTACTAACCGGGACTACCGCCCTTTCGGAGCAGTTCTTC. V is TRBV7-6 and J is TRBJ2-1; 7 bases line up with TRBD2. From germline, CDR1 is SGHVS and CDR2 FNYEAQ. This CDR3 region has 17 residues. Unmatched junction bases numbered 20, after V lost 5 bases and J lost 10 bases.

The V call is TRBV18, the J call TRBJ1-1, with D possibly TRBD1 on 5 matching bases. The length of the CDR3 is 14 residues. Deletions cut 2 bases from V and 1 base from J, with 8 bases between. Germline CDR1 is KGHSH and CDR2 is LQKENI. CDR3 bases: TGTGCCAGCTCACCAGACAGCCAGAACACTGAAGCTTTCTTT. It encodes CASSPDSQNTEAFF.

The chain has TRBV19 and TRBJ1-2; 9 bases fit TRBD1. The CDR3 sequence is 14 residues long. Germline V gene lookup returns CDR1 LNHDA and CDR2 SQIVND (reference sequence). V dropped 6 bases and J dropped 2; count of bases not matched to a gene: 4. The CDR3 region is CASRDRGVNYGYTF. The CDR3 nucleotides are TGTGCCAGTAGGGACAGGGGAGTCAACTATGGCTACACCTTC.

The rearrangement uses TRBV5-1 and TRBJ2-2; D is uncertain. V lost 5 bases and J lost 0, with 8 bases in between. The CDR3 extends over 14 amino acids. The V gene's germline CDR1 is SGHRS and CDR2 YFSETQ. The CDR3 nucleotides are TGCGCCAGCAGTTTCTCCCCGAACACCGGGGAGCTGTTTTTT. It is translated as CASSFSPNTGELFF.

This chain links TRBV5-1 with TRBJ2-4, with TRBD1 as a possible D gene (6 bases). Germline V gene lookup returns CDR1 SGHRS and CDR2 YFSETQ. V gave up 4 bases and J gave up 2 bases, with 16 bases separating them. The CDR3 length is 16 residues. The CDR3 loop is CASSPTGMGSKNIQYF. The CDR3 DNA reads TGCGCCAGCAGCCCAACAGGGATGGGGTCCAAAAACATTCAGTACTTC.

This chain connects TRBV15 to TRBJ1-2, with D perhaps TRBD1 (5 bases). CDR1 and CDR2 from the germline V gene are LNHNV and YYDKDF (reference sequence). The CDR3 contains 12 residues. The germline V and J ends were trimmed by 3 bases and 6 bases, with 8 bases remaining between them. DNA of the CDR3: TGTGCCACCAGCAGGGGCAGGGATGGCTACACCTTC. Its translation is CATSRGRDGYTF.

The chain combines TRBV10-3 with TRBJ1-1; D gene ambiguous. CDR1 is ENHRY, CDR2 SYGVKD, per germline. The CDR3 has 14 amino acids. Trimming pared 3 bases from V and 3 bases from J, leaving 11 bases between. CDR3 coding DNA: TGTGCCATCAGTGACTACAGATCAGACACTGAAGCTTTCTTT. Translating it yields CAISDYRSDTEAFF.

The chain links TRBV11-3 to TRBJ2-5, with 13 bases identical to TRBD2. Germline V gives CDR1 SGHNT, CDR2 YENEEA. V lost 5 bases, J lost 3 bases, and 6 bases stayed unmatched. CDR3 size: 16 residues. The CDR3 bases are TGTGCCAGCAGCCCTGGACTAGCGGGGGCCGAAGAGACCCAGTACTTC. The encoded protein is CASSPGLAGAEETQYF.

The rearrangement links TRBV5-5 to TRBJ1-1, with D unclear. CDR1 is SGHKS and CDR2 is YYEKEE in the germline V gene (reference sequence). The germline V and J ends were trimmed by 4 bases and 3 bases, with 16 bases remaining between them. This CDR3 is 15 amino acids long. CDR3 in amino acids: CASSPWGAGYTEAFF. The CDR3 bases are TGTGCCAGCAGCCCCTGGGGTGCGGGCTACACTGAAGCTTTCTTT.

V and J are TRBV5-6 and TRBJ1-2; 9 nucleotides match TRBD1. The J segment lost 5 bases and the V segment lost 5 bases, leaving 7 bases of the junction unmatched. This CDR3 is built from 14 residues. Germline V lookup: CDR1 SGHDT, CDR2 YYEEEE. The DNA for the CDR3 is TGTGCCAGCAGATCGGGACAGGGTTTTTATGGCTACACCTTC. Translation: CASRSGQGFYGYTF.

This chain uses TRBV7-6 with TRBJ1-4; 7 nucleotides agree with TRBD1. Trimming at V came to 6 bases and at J to 8 bases, leaving 15 bases not matched to a gene. The germline gives CDR1 SGHVS, CDR2 FNYEAQ. The CDR3 is made up of 16 amino acids. The CDR3 coding sequence is TGTGCCAGCAGTGAAACGACAGGGCGATCTGTCGAAAAACTGTTTTTT. It translates to CASSETTGRSVEKLFF.

Points on this clone: Other nucleotide sequences in the sample specify the same CDR3. CDR3 in DNA: TGCGCCAGCAGCTTGGACAGAGACCAGCCCCAGCATTTT. Its translation: CASSLDRDQPQHF. This rearrangement joins TRBV5-1 to TRBJ1-5, with D unresolved. This CDR3 has 13 amino acids. V shed 0 bases and J shed 7 bases, with 8 bases lying between them. Germline V gene sequence: CDR1 SGHRS, CDR2 YFSETQ.

The chain carries TRBV5-4 and TRBJ1-3; TRBD1 aligns across 8 bases. Losses at the gene ends were 3 bases for V and 3 bases for J; bases not matched to a gene: 8. The CDR3 length is 16 residues. The V gene's germline CDR1 is SGHNT and CDR2 YYREEE (reference sequence). In nucleotides, the CDR3 is TGTGCCAGCAGCTCCCAGCAGGGGGCGGTTGGAAACACCATATATTTT. Translation gives CASSSQQGAVGNTIYF.

This chain joins TRBV15 and TRBJ1-1, with D possibly TRBD1 on 5 matching bases. V lost 3 bases and J 6 bases, leaving 17 bases between the germline ends. This CDR3 contains 15 residues. Germline V gene lookup returns CDR1 LNHNV and CDR2 YYDKDF (reference sequence). The CDR3 here is CATSSSDRSLAEAFF. In nucleotides, the CDR3 is TGTGCCACCAGCAGCTCAGACAGAAGCTTGGCTGAAGCTTTCTTT.

The rearrangement uses TRBV19 and TRBJ2-5; maybe TRBD1 (6 bases). The CDR3 covers 14 residues. The V gene lost 6 bases and the J gene lost 7 bases, with 18 bases spanning the gap. Germline assignment: CDR1 LNHDA and CDR2 SQIVND (reference sequence). CDR3 loop: CASSGTLQRGTQYF. For the CDR3, the DNA is TGTGCCAGTAGCGGGACACTGCAACGGGGGACCCAGTACTTC.

Regarding this clone: Other DNA sequences of this sample code for an identical CDR3. For the CDR3, the DNA is TGTGCCAGCAGCTGGGGGCCGGCGGGGGAATATAGCAATCAGCCCCAGCATTTT. Its translation is CASSWGPAGEYSNQPQHF. This chain links TRBV5-4 with TRBJ1-5; tentative D call: TRBD1 (6 bases). Deletions cut 3 bases from V and 0 bases from J, with 19 bases between. The CDR3 extends over 18 amino acids. Germline loops: CDR1 SGHNT, CDR2 YYREEE (reference sequence).

The V gene is TRBV5-1, the J gene TRBJ1-4; D possibly corresponds to TRBD1 (5 bases). V was pared by 0 bases and J by 8 bases, with 14 bases between. The V gene's germline CDR1 is SGHRS and CDR2 YFSETQ. The CDR3 sequence is 15 residues long. The CDR3 here is CASSLEQGIEEKLFF. Here the CDR3 DNA reads TGCGCCAGCAGCTTGGAGCAGGGCATCGAGGAAAAACTGTTTTTT.

This clone appeared a few times. The chain links TRBV3-1 (or the pseudogene TRBV3-2) to TRBJ1-6; D is uncertain. Trimming took 2 bases from V and 5 from J, leaving 7 bases between them. Germline-derived CDR1 and CDR2 are LGHDT and YNNKEL (reference sequence). The CDR3 consists of 14 residues. The CDR3 is CASSQRVDNSPLHF. The CDR3 DNA is TGTGCCAGCAGCCAAAGAGTGGATAATTCACCCCTCCACTTT.

The table lists this clone with a count of one. The rearrangement links TRBV4-1 to TRBJ1-6, with TRBD1 as a possible D gene (5 bases). CDR1 is MGHRA and CDR2 is YSYEKL in the germline V gene. The CDR3 is 18 residues long. V lost 4 bases, J lost 4 bases, and 20 bases lay in between. The DNA for the CDR3 is TGCGCCAGCAGCCGCGGCAGGGCCACCGATCGTTATAATTCACCCCTCCACTTT. As protein: CASSRGRATDRYNSPLHF.

The gene calls are TRBV7-8 and TRBJ2-2, with unresolved D. The CDR3 has 13 residues. V lost 3 bases and J lost 2, with 4 bases in between. The germline CDR1 and CDR2 sequences are SGHVS and FQNEAQ. CDR3 DNA sequence: TGTGCCAGCAGCTTTGGCAACACCGGGGAGCTGTTTTTT. This sequence encodes CASSFGNTGELFF.

DNA for the CDR3: TGTGCCAGCAGTCCCCTGCTAAGAACTGAAGCTTTCTTT. Protein sequence: CASSPLLRTEAFF. J is TRBJ1-1 and V is TRBV6-2 or TRBV6-3; D unclear. V lost 5 bases and J 5 bases, leaving 12 bases between the germline ends. From germline, CDR1 is MNHEY and CDR2 SVGEGT. The CDR3 spans 13 residues.

The V gene is TRBV9, the J gene TRBJ1-1; maybe TRBD1 (6 bases). Germline V gives CDR1 SGDLS, CDR2 YYNGEE. V was trimmed by 3 bases and J by 5 bases, leaving 14 bases between them. This CDR3 spans 14 amino acids. The DNA for the CDR3 is TGTGCCAGCAGCGCGTCCACTAGGGGGACTGAAGCTTTCTTT. Its protein product is CASSASTRGTEAFF.

The chain combines TRBV3-1 (or the pseudogene TRBV3-2) with TRBJ2-1; D is unclear. The CDR3 extends over 14 amino acids. Trimming pared 0 bases from V and 6 bases from J, leaving 9 bases between. CDR1 LGHDT and CDR2 YNNKEL come from the germline V gene (reference sequence). The CDR3 spells CASSQEAGGNEQFF. The CDR3 DNA is TGTGCCAGCAGCCAAGAAGCAGGTGGCAATGAGCAGTTCTTC.